A single sample is the source of the 26 T cell receptor beta chains below, sequenced in a study of Ad26.COV2.S vaccination and SARS-CoV-2 variants. Treatment described: roughly 18 received Ad26.COV2.S at low or high dose, single or two shots; 5 received placebo; per-sample allocation not given. The samples date from day 63 after the first vaccine or placebo injection. Libraries were prepared by immunoSEQ multiplex PCR; TCRdb keeps only in-frame clonotypes and omits some of them. The table shows around 300,000 clones, with roughly 90% occurring only once. The sequencing used peripheral blood, collected in a trial of Ad26.COV2.S vaccine versus placebo. The origin of the receptors is a person aged 18 to 65 who received the Ad26.COV2.S COVID-19 vaccine or a placebo.

This chain connects TRBV3-1 (or the pseudogene TRBV3-2) to TRBJ2-5, with D tentatively TRBD2 (5 bases). Germline V gives CDR1 LGHDT, CDR2 YNNKEL (reference sequence). The CDR3 spans 14 residues. V lost 0 bases, J lost 3 bases, and 8 bases lay in between. The CDR3 loop reads CASSQDVEEETQYF. CDR3 DNA sequence: TGTGCCAGCAGCCAAGATGTGGAGGAAGAGACCCAGTACTTC.

The CDR3 DNA follows: TGTGCCAGCAGCCCAGGGTGGGAAATACCCCACGAGCAGTACTTC. This gives the protein CASSPGWEIPHEQYF. The genes are TRBV7-6 and TRBJ2-7; possible D gene TRBD1, 5 bases. The CDR3 is 15 amino acids. Germline CDR1 is SGHVS and CDR2 is FNYEAQ. Between the trimmed V and J ends, which lost 5 bases and 5 bases, there was a span of 19 bases.

V usage is TRBV19 and J usage is TRBJ2-5, with 10 bases that match TRBD1. The V gene's germline CDR1 is LNHDA and CDR2 SQIVND (reference sequence). The ends lost 6 bases at V and 5 bases at J; junction bases unmatched: 12. The CDR3 contains 16 residues. As DNA, the CDR3 is TGTGCCAGTAGCACGGGACAGGGGTTGGTCGAGGAGACCCAGTACTTC. It specifies CASSTGQGLVEETQYF.

The rearrangement uses TRBV6-5 and TRBJ1-5; 7 nucleotides match TRBD1. The CDR3 is 14 residues long. Trimming cost V 5 bases and J 3 bases; bases outside gene matches: 4. Germline V lookup: CDR1 MNHEY, CDR2 SVGAGI. CDR3 residues: CASSMTGNNQPQHF. The CDR3 DNA reads as TGTGCCAGCAGTATGACAGGGAACAATCAGCCCCAGCATTTT.

This chain connects TRBV19 to TRBJ1-1, with D possibly being TRBD1 (5 bases). Germline CDR1 LNHDA, CDR2 SQIVND (reference sequence). The V end was cut by 5 bases, the J end by 5 bases, with 9 bases between. The CDR3 contains 12 residues. The CDR3 loop is CASSDWGTEAFF. The CDR3 region has the DNA TGTGCCAGTAGTGACTGGGGGACTGAAGCTTTCTTT.

This chain connects TRBV7-3 to TRBJ2-1; D unclear. The CDR3 runs 13 residues. Trimming removed 2 bases at V and 5 bases at J, with 7 bases between. From germline, CDR1 is SGHTA and CDR2 FQGTGA. The CDR3: CASSLAANNEQFF. CDR3 DNA sequence: TGTGCCAGCAGCTTAGCAGCCAACAATGAGCAGTTCTTC. The entire variable domain, with the rest obtained from reference TRBV7-3 and TRBJ2-1, is as follows: GAGVSQTPSNKVTEKGKYVELRCDPISGHTALYWYRQSLGQGPEFLIYFQGTGAADDSGLPNDRFFAVRPEGSVSTLKIQRTERGDSAVYLCASSLAANNEQFFGPGTRLTVL.

This rearrangement joins TRBV27 to TRBJ2-1; 11 bases are shared with TRBD2. This CDR3 comprises 16 residues. V dropped 5 bases and J dropped 6; count of bases not matched to a gene: 9. Germline V gene lookup returns CDR1 MNHEY and CDR2 SMNVEV (reference sequence). The CDR3 DNA follows: TGTGCCAGCAGTCCCGCGGGACTAGCGGTTCTCAATGAGCAGTTCTTC. This gives the protein CASSPAGLAVLNEQFF.

The chain is built from TRBV6-5 and TRBJ2-7, with D perhaps TRBD1 (6 bases). CDR3 length equals 14 residues. V lost 1 base to trimming and J lost 3 bases, with 10 bases between them. Germline V CDR1 and CDR2: MNHEY, SVGAGI. The CDR3 protein is CASSYLDRNYEQYF. The CDR3, as DNA: TGTGCCAGCAGTTACTTAGACAGGAACTACGAGCAGTACTTC.

This rearrangement joins TRBV5-1 to TRBJ1-2; D is undetermined. The V end lost 4 bases, the J end lost 5 bases, and 9 bases lay between the germline ends. This CDR3 has 12 amino acids. Germline CDR1 SGHRS, CDR2 YFSETQ. This chain's CDR3 is CASSPESYGYTF. CDR3 DNA sequence: TGCGCCAGCAGCCCGGAGTCTTATGGCTACACCTTC. The whole variable domain, remainder taken from reference TRBV5-1 and TRBJ1-2, is KAGVTQTPRYLIKTRGQQVTLSCSPISGHRSVSWYQQTPGQGLQFLFEYFSETQRNKGNFPGRFSGRQFSNSRSEMNVSTLELGDSALYLCASSPESYGYTFGSGTRLTVV.

V usage is TRBV7-2 and J usage is TRBJ2-1; D unclear. Germline V gene lookup returns CDR1 SGHTA and CDR2 FQGNSA. Trimming removed 5 bases at V and 4 bases at J, with 12 bases between. The CDR3 loop spans 14 amino acids. DNA for the CDR3: TGTGCCAGCAGCATACCGACGACTTACAATGAGCAGTTCTTC. Translated: CASSIPTTYNEQFF.

This clone has at least ten counts. A junction end diverges from the germline sequence, so it may reflect a read error. This chain joins TRBV7-9 and TRBJ2-7, with 10 nucleotides matching TRBD2. Germline CDR1 is SEHNR and CDR2 is FQNEAQ (reference sequence). This CDR3 contains 15 residues. In DNA form, the CDR3 reads TGTGCCAGCAGTTTAGCGGGGGGCCCCTCCTACGAGCAGTACTTC. It specifies CASSLAGGPSYEQYF.

The chain employs TRBV28 and TRBJ1-1, with D perhaps matching TRBD1 (6 bases). The V end was cut by 5 bases, the J end by 9 bases, with 16 bases between. Germline CDR1 MDHEN, CDR2 SYDVKM. CDR3 length equals 13 residues. The CDR3, as DNA: TGTGCCAGCAGTCCCCCCGGGACAAGCAAAGCTTTCTTT. Translated: CASSPPGTSKAFF.

The chain employs TRBV28 and TRBJ2-7, with 9 bases lining up with TRBD2. With 6 bases clipped from V and 3 bases from J, the junction kept 9 bases outside the gene matches. The CDR3 has 15 amino acids. Per the germline V gene, CDR1 is MDHEN and CDR2 is SYDVKM. DNA for the CDR3: TGTGCCAGCAGGCCTACCGGGACTAGCTTCTACGAGCAGTACTTC. Its protein is CASRPTGTSFYEQYF.

The chain is built from TRBV12-5 and TRBJ2-1; TRBD1 might be the D (6 bases). With 2 bases removed from V and 7 bases from J, the gap between germline ends came to 21 bases. Germline loops: CDR1 LGHNT, CDR2 FRNRAP. CDR3 size: 17 residues. The CDR3 spells CASGLPSDRRVSNEQFF. The CDR3 bases are TGTGCTAGTGGTTTGCCCTCAGACAGGCGGGTCTCTAATGAGCAGTTCTTC.

This clone was picked up one time. J is TRBJ2-3 and V is TRBV5-6, with 9 bases fitting TRBD1. J lost 5 bases, V lost 0 bases, and 4 bases had no gene match. This CDR3 has 15 residues. Germline V gene data show CDR1 as SGHDT and CDR2 as YYEEEE. CDR3 sequence (DNA): TGTGCCAGCAGCTTGGGGACAGGGGACGAAGATACGCAGTATTTT. The encoded protein is CASSLGTGDEDTQYF.

This clone was counted ten times or more. This chain connects TRBV7-9 to TRBJ1-1, with D possibly being TRBD1 (6 bases). Germline V gene data show CDR1 as SEHNR and CDR2 as FQNEAQ (reference sequence). CDR3 size: 12 residues. Between the trimmed V and J ends, which lost 1 base and 8 bases, there was a span of 8 bases. The CDR3 here is CASSLEDREAFF. CDR3 nucleotide sequence: TGTGCCAGCAGCTTAGAAGACAGGGAAGCTTTCTTT.

This chain joins TRBV7-6 and TRBJ2-7; 10 positions match TRBD1. V lost 6 bases and J lost 3; bases outside the gene matches: 17. Germline loops: CDR1 SGHVS, CDR2 FNYEAQ. This CDR3 comprises 18 residues. The CDR3 nucleotides are TGTGCCAGCAGTTCCGGGACAGGGGAACGTAGGGGGATCTACGAGCAGTACTTC. Its translation is CASSSGTGERRGIYEQYF.

This chain uses TRBV2 with TRBJ1-5; D not resolved. V dropped 3 bases and J dropped 9 bases, with 6 bases sitting between them. Germline assignment: CDR1 SNHLY and CDR2 FYNNEI. The CDR3 length is 11 residues. CDR3: CASSDSGPQHF. DNA for the CDR3: TGTGCCAGCAGTGATTCGGGGCCCCAGCATTTT. The variable domain in full, with the rest retrieved from reference TRBV2 and TRBJ1-5, is EPEVTQTPSHQVTQMGQEVILRCVPISNHLYFYWYRQILGQKVEFLVSFYNNEISEKSEIFDDQFSVERPDGSNFTLKIRSTKLEDSAMYFCASSDSGPQHFGDGTRLSIL.

This chain uses TRBV3-1 (or the pseudogene TRBV3-2) with TRBJ2-1; no firm D call. Trimming left V 4 bases short and J 5 bases short, with 15 bases between. The CDR3 sequence is 15 residues long. Germline V gene data show CDR1 as LGHDT and CDR2 as YNNKEL (reference sequence). CDR3 nucleotides: TGTGCCAGCAGCCGCGGATCAACTACCAACAATGAGCAGTTCTTC. Translated, it gives CASSRGSTTNNEQFF.

The V and J genes are TRBV2 and TRBJ2-1; D not resolved. This CDR3 is 17 amino acids long. The germline CDR1 and CDR2 sequences are SNHLY and FYNNEI. V gave up 2 bases and J gave up 0 bases, with 14 bases separating them. In nucleotides, the CDR3 is TGTGCCAGCAGTGAAAGGTTCCAGCCGAGCTCCTACAATGAGCAGTTCTTC. This translates into CASSERFQPSSYNEQFF. Drawing the rest from reference TRBV2 and TRBJ2-1, the complete variable domain is EPEVTQTPSHQVTQMGQEVILRCVPISNHLYFYWYRQILGQKVEFLVSFYNNEISEKSEIFDDQFSVERPDGSNFTLKIRSTKLEDSAMYFCASSERFQPSSYNEQFFGPGTRLTVL.

V gene TRBV18 combines with J gene TRBJ2-4, with TRBD2 matching over 13 bases. This CDR3 comprises 20 residues. The V gene's germline CDR1 is KGHSH and CDR2 LQKENI. J lost 0 bases, V lost 2 bases, and 10 bases had no gene match. CDR3 nucleotide sequence: TGTGCCAGCTCACCATCGTCAACTAGCGGGAGGGTCCTAGCCAAAAACATTCAGTACTTC. Amino acid sequence: CASSPSSTSGRVLAKNIQYF. The full variable domain, with the rest looked up from reference TRBV18 and TRBJ2-4, is NAGVMQNPRHLVRRRGQEARLRCSPMKGHSHVYWYRQLPEEGLKFMVYLQKENIIDESGMPKERFSAEFPKEGPSILRIQQVVRGDSAAYFCASSPSSTSGRVLAKNIQYFGAGTRLSVL.

The genes are TRBV14 and TRBJ2-7; D gene ambiguous. CDR3 length: 12 amino acids. Trimming took off 0 bases at V and 3 bases at J, with 3 bases between the two ends. Germline loops: CDR1 SGHDN, CDR2 FVKESK. CDR3 region: CASSQDFYEQYF. Here the CDR3 DNA reads TGTGCCAGCAGCCAAGATTTCTACGAGCAGTACTTC.

About this clone: Other DNA sequences in the sample encode the same CDR3. V is TRBV28 and J is TRBJ2-7; D gene ambiguous. CDR1 and CDR2 (germline): MDHEN, SYDVKM. Trimming cost V 3 bases and J 3 bases, with 3 bases left between them. The CDR3 consists of 11 residues. In DNA form, the CDR3 reads TGTGCCAGCAGTTTGAACTACGAGCAGTACTTC. Encoded protein: CASSLNYEQYF. Variable domain in full (rest from reference TRBV28 and TRBJ2-7): DVKVTQSSRYLVKRTGEKVFLECVQDMDHENMFWYRQDPGLGLRLIYFSYDVKMKEKGDIPEGYSVSREKKERFSLILESASTNQTSMYLCASSLNYEQYFGPGTRLTVT.

The chain employs TRBV6-1 and TRBJ2-7; a weak D match, TRBD1 (5 bases). V shed 3 bases and J shed 1 base, with 7 bases lying between them. The CDR3 sequence is 13 residues long. Looked up from germline, CDR1 is MNHNS and CDR2 is SASEGT. This CDR3 is CASSDRQSYEQYF. CDR3 nucleotide sequence: TGTGCCAGCAGTGACCGACAGTCCTACGAGCAGTACTTC.

V gene TRBV7-8 combines with J gene TRBJ1-2; TRBD1 might be the D (5 bases). In germline, CDR1 is SGHVS, CDR2 FQNEAQ. The CDR3 has 18 residues. V lost 3 bases and J 4 bases, leaving 24 bases between the germline ends. CDR3 amino acids: CASSFGNIKRADSYGYTF. For the CDR3, the DNA is TGTGCCAGCAGCTTCGGGAATATTAAGAGGGCCGACAGCTATGGCTACACCTTC.

The J gene is TRBJ2-7, the V gene TRBV27; tentative D call: TRBD2 (6 bases). V was trimmed by 6 bases and J by 0 bases, leaving 21 bases between them. CDR1 is MNHEY, CDR2 SMNVEV, per germline (reference sequence). This CDR3 comprises 17 residues. The CDR3 DNA sequence: TGTGCCAGCAGCGCAACCCTGTGGGGGGACCCCTCCTACGAGCAGTACTTC. Its protein is CASSATLWGDPSYEQYF.